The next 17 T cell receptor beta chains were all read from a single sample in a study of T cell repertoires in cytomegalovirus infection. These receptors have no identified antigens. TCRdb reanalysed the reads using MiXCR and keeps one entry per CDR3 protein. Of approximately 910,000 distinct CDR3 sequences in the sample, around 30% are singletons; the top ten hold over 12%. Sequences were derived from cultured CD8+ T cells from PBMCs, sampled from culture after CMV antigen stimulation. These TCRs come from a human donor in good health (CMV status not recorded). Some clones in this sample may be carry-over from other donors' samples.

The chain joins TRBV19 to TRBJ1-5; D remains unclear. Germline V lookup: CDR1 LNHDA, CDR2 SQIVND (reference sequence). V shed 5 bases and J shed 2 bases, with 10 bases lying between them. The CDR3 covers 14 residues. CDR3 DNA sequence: TGTGCCAGTAGTGTCGGTATCGGCAATCAGCCCCAGCATTTT. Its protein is CASSVGIGNQPQHF.

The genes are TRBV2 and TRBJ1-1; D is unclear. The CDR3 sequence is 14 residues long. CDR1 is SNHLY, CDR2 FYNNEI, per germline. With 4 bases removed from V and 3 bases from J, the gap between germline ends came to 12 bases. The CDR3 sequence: CASSGHETYTEAFF. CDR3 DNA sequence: TGTGCCAGCAGTGGTCACGAGACTTACACTGAAGCTTTCTTT.

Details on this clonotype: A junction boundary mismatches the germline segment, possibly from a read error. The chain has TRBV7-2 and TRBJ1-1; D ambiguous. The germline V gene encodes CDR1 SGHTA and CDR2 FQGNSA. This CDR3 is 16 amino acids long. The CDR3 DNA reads TGTGTCAGCAGCCCCCTCTCCGCGGGAACACGACTTGGAGCTTTCTTT. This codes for CVSSPLSAGTRLGAFF.

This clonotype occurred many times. CDR3 loop: CASSLEVGGATDTQYF. The CDR3 DNA follows: TGTGCCAGCAGCTTAGAAGTGGGGGGGGCCACAGATACGCAGTATTTT. The chain is built from TRBV7-2 and TRBJ2-3; D possibly corresponds to TRBD2 (7 bases). Trimming removed 1 base at V and 2 bases at J, with 13 bases between. Germline-derived CDR1 and CDR2 are SGHTA and FQGNSA. The CDR3 is made up of 16 amino acids.

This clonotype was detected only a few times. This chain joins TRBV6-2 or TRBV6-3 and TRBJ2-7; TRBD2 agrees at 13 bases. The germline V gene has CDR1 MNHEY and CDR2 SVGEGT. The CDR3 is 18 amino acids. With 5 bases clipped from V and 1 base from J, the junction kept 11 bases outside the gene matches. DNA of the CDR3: TGTGCCAGCAGTCCGGGACTAGCGGGACGGGTTGGGTCCTACGAGCAGTACGTC. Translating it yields CASSPGLAGRVGSYEQYV.

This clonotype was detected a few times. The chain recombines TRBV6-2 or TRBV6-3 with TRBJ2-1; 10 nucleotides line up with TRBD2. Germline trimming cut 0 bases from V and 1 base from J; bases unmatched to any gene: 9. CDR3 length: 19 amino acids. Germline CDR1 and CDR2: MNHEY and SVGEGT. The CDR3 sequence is CASSYSPAGGYQSYNEQFF. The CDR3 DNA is TGTGCCAGCAGTTACTCACCAGCGGGGGGGTATCAGTCCTACAATGAGCAGTTCTTC.

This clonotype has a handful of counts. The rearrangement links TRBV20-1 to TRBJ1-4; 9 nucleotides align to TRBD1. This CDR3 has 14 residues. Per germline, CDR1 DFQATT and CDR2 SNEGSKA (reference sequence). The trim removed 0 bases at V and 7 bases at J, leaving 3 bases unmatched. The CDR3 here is CSARETGGFEKLFF. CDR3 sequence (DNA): TGCAGTGCTAGAGAGACAGGGGGGTTTGAAAAACTGTTTTTT.

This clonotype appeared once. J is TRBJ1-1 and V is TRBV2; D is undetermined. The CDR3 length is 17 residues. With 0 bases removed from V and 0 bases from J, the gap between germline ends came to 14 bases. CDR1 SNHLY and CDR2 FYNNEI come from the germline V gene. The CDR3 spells CASSEAIGSGMNTEAFF. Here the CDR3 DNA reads TGTGCCAGCAGTGAAGCTATAGGGTCGGGGATGAACACTGAAGCTTTCTTT. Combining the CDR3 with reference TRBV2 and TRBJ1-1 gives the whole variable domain EPEVTQTPSHQVTQMGQEVILRCVPISNHLYFYWYRQILGQKVEFLVSFYNNEISEKSEIFDDQFSVERPDGSNFTLKIRSTKLEDSAMYFCASSEAIGSGMNTEAFFGQGTRLTVV.

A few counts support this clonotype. The CDR3 reads CASSALGRGSGDEQFF. The CDR3 DNA sequence: TGTGCCAGCAGCGCCCTCGGGCGGGGTTCCGGGGATGAGCAGTTCTTC. The J gene is TRBJ2-1, the V gene TRBV9; tentatively, D is TRBD2 (6 bases). The CDR3 totals 16 residues. Germline loops: CDR1 SGDLS, CDR2 YYNGEE. V lost 3 bases and J lost 8, with 21 bases in between. The whole variable domain, remainder taken from reference TRBV9 and TRBJ2-1, is DSGVTQTPKHLITATGQRVTLRCSPRSGDLSVYWYQQSLDQGLQFLIQYYNGEERAKGNILERFSAQQFPDLHSELNLSSLELGDSALYFCASSALGRGSGDEQFFGPGTRLTVL.

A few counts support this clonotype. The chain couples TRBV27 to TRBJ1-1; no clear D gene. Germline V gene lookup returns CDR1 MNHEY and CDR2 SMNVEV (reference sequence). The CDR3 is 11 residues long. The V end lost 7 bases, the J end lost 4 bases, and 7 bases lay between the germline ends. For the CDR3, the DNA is TGTGCCAGCACCTCGCCCACTGAAGCTTTCTTT. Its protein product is CASTSPTEAFF.

The CDR3 coding sequence is TGCGCCAGCAGCAACAGGGATGGGGACACCGAGCAGTACTTC. It specifies CASSNRDGDTEQYF. The chain recombines TRBV4-1 with TRBJ2-7, with D possibly being TRBD1 (6 bases). V was cut by 5 bases and J by 6 bases, with 17 bases left in between. The germline V gene has CDR1 MGHRA and CDR2 YSYEKL. The CDR3 covers 14 residues.

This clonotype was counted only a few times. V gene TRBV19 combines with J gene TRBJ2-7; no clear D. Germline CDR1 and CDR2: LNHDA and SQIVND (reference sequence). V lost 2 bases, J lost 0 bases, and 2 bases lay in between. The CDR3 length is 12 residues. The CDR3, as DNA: TGTGCCAGTAGTATAAGCTCCTACGAGCAGTACTTC. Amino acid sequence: CASSISSYEQYF.

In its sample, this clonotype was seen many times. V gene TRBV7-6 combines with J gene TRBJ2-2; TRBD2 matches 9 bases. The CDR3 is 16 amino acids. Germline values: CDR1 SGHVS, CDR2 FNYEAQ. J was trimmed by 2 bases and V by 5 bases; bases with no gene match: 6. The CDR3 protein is CASSPLAGLNTGELFF. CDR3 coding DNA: TGTGCCAGCAGCCCCCTAGCGGGATTAAACACCGGGGAGCTGTTTTTT.

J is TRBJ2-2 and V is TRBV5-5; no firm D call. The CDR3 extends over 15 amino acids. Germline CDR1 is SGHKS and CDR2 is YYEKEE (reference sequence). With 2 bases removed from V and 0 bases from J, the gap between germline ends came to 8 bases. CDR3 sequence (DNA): TGTGCCAGCAGCTTCGGCTTCTCGAACACCGGGGAGCTGTTTTTT. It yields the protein CASSFGFSNTGELFF.

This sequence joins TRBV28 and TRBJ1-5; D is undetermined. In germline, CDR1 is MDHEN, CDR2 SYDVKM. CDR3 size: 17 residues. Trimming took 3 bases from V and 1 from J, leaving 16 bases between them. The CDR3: CASSFFLLTGSNQPQHF. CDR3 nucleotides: TGTGCCAGCAGTTTCTTCCTCCTGACTGGGAGCAATCAGCCCCAGCATTTT.

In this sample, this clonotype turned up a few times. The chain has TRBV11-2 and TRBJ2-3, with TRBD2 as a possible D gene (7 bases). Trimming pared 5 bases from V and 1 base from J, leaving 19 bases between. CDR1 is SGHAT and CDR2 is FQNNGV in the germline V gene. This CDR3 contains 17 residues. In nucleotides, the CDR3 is TGTGCCAGCAGCCAGATGAGAGGGGGGGGAGGCACAGATACGCAGTATTTT. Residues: CASSQMRGGGGTDTQYF.

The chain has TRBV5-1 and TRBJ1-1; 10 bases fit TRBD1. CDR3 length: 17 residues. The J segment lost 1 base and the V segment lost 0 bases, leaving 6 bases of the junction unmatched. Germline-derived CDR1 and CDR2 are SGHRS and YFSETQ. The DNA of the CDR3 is TGCGCCAGCAGCTTGGCCGGGACAGGGGCCTGGAACACTGAAGCTTTCTTT. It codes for CASSLAGTGAWNTEAFF.